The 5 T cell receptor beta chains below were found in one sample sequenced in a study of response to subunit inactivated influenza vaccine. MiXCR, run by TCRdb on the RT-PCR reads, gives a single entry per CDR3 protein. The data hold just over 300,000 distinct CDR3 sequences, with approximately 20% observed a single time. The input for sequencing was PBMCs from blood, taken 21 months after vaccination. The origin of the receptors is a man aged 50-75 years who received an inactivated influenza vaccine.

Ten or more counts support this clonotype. The CDR3, as DNA: TGCAGTACTTTAGTGAATCCGAACACTGAAGCTTTCTTT. Its protein product is CSTLVNPNTEAFF. This chain uses TRBV20-1 with TRBJ1-1, with D uncertain. Between the trimmed V and J ends, which lost 8 bases and 1 base, there was a span of 14 bases. The CDR3 is 13 amino acids. Germline lookup yields CDR1 DFQATT and CDR2 SNEGSKA (reference sequence).

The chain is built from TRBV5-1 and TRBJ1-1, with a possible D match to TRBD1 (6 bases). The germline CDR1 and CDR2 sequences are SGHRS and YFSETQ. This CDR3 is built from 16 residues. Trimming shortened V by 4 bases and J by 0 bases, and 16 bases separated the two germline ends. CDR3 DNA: TGCGCCAGCAGCCGACAAACCGGACAGCTGAACACTGAAGCTTTCTTT. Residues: CASSRQTGQLNTEAFF.

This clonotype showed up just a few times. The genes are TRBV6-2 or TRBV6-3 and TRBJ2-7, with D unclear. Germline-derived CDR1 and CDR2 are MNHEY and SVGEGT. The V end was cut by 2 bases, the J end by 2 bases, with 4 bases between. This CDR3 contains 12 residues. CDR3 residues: CASSYETYEQYF. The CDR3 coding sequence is TGTGCCAGCAGTTACGAAACCTACGAGCAGTACTTC.

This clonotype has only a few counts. The DNA for the CDR3 is TGTGCCAGCAGTTTCGCAGGGGGCTCCTATGGCTACACCTTC. Protein product: CASSFAGGSYGYTF. The V gene is TRBV27, the J gene TRBJ1-2; TRBD1 aligns across 8 bases. CDR3 length: 14 amino acids. J gave up 4 bases and V 3 bases, and 4 bases lay outside the gene matches. From germline, CDR1 is MNHEY and CDR2 SMNVEV (reference sequence).

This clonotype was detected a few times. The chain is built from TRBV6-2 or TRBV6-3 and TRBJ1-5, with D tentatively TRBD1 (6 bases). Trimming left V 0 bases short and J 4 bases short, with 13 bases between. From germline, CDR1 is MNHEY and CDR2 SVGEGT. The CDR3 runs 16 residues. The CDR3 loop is CASSYSTGQINQPQHF. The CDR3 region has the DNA TGTGCCAGCAGTTACTCAACCGGACAGATAAATCAGCCCCAGCATTTT.